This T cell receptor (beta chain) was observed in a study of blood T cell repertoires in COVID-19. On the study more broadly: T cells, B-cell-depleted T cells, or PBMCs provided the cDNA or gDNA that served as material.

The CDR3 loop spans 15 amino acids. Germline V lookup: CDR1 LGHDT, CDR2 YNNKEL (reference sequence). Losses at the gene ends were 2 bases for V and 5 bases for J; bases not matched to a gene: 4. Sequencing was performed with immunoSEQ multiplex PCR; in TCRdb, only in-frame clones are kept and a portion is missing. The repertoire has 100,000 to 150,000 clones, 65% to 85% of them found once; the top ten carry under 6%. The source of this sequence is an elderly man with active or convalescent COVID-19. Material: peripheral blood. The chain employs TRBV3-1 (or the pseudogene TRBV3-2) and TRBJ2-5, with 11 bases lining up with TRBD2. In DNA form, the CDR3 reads TGTGCCAGCAGCCAACCCAGGACTAGCGGGGAGACCCAGTACTTC. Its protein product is CASSQPRTSGETQYF.